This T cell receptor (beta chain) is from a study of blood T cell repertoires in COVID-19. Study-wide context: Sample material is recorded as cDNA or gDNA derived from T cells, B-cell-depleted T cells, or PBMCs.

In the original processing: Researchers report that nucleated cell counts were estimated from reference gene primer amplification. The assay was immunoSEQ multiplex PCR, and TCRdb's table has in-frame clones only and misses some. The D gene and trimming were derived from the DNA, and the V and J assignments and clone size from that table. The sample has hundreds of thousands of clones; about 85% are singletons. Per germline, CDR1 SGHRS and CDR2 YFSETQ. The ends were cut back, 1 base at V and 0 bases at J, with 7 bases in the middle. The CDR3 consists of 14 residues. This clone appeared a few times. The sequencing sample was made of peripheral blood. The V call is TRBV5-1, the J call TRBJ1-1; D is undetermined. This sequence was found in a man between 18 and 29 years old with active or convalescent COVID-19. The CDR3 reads CASSLLGVNTEAFF. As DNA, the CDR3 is TGCGCCAGCAGCTTGCTCGGGGTGAACACTGAAGCTTTCTTT.